This TCR beta chain emerged from a study of CD8 T cells in ankylosing spondylitis. Findings of the study overall: From matched ankylosing spondylitis synovial fluid, disease-linked clones were reportedly recovered at significantly enriched levels. Ankylosing spondylitis blood seemed to carry a telltale TCR beta motif made of several highly homologous variants. Clones linked with disease were CD8+ and fairly uncommon in the peripheral blood.

This clonotype was counted ten times or more. Its antigen remains unidentified. One entry per CDR3 protein results from TCRdb running MiXCR on the 5' RACE reads. The sample has about 220,000 distinct CDR3 sequences, approximately 7.3% seen once. This CDR3 spans 16 amino acids. V shed 0 bases, J shed 3 bases, and the junction held 8 bases outside the gene matches. Per the germline V gene, CDR1 is MNHEY and CDR2 is SVGAGI. The TCR originated in a male donor with ankylosing spondylitis. This chain links TRBV6-5 with TRBJ2-7; TRBD1 matches 7 bases. The material sequenced was blood, either unsorted or a sorted T cell fraction (not recorded which). CDR3 residues: CASSYSSGQVDYEQYF. The CDR3 nucleotides read TGTGCCAGCAGTTACTCCTCAGGACAGGTAGACTACGAGCAGTACTTC.